This is a list of T cell receptor beta chains from one sample in a study of blood T cell repertoires in COVID-19. Only in-frame clones appear in the TCRdb table, and some are missing; sequencing was by immunoSEQ multiplex PCR. The sample has 95,000 to 100,000 clones; roughly nine tenths are singletons. Sample: peripheral blood. Receptors were obtained from a man in his fifties with acute or convalescent COVID-19. Both conserved end residues are part of each CDR3. D genes are given only for firm matches. Only part of the rows carry a size: once, few, many, or a class if the clone is expanded.

CDR3aa | CDR3nt | v_gene | d_gene | j_gene | abundance
CAWSVQFGNTEAFF | TGTGCCTGGAGTGTACAGTTCGGGAACACTGAAGCTTTCTTT | TRBV30 | NA | TRBJ1-1 | NA
CASSAGTIYSYEQYF | TGTGCCAGCAGCGCGGGGACAATCTACTCCTACGAGCAGTACTTC | TRBV9 | NA | TRBJ2-7 | NA
CASSEGTGVADTQYF | TGTGCCAGTTCTGAAGGGACAGGGGTAGCAGATACGCAGTATTTT | TRBV19 | TRBD1 | TRBJ2-3 | NA
CASSPQVGETQYF | TGTGCCAGCAGCCCCCAGGTAGGAGAGACCCAGTACTTC | TRBV4-2 | NA | TRBJ2-5 | NA
CASSLSAGGKDEQYF | TGTGCCAGCAGTTTATCAGCAGGGGGCAAGGACGAGCAGTACTTC | TRBV28 | TRBD1 | TRBJ2-7 | NA
CASSRQGPPAEAFF | TGTGCCAGCAGCAGACAGGGGCCGCCCGCTGAAGCTTTCTTT | TRBV5-4 | TRBD1 | TRBJ1-1 | NA
CASSRGQGKSEQFF | TGTGCCAGCAGCAGGGGACAGGGTAAAAGTGAGCAGTTCTTC | TRBV5-8 | TRBD1 | TRBJ2-1 | NA
CASTPGAGYGYTF | TGCGCCAGCACGCCTGGGGCCGGCTATGGCTACACCTTC | TRBV5-1 | NA | TRBJ1-2 | NA
CASSQAEGLAGEETQYF | TGCGCCAGCAGCCAAGCAGAGGGACTAGCGGGCGAAGAGACCCAGTACTTC | TRBV4-1 | TRBD2 | TRBJ2-5 | NA
CASSPLGTVSYEQYF | TGTGCCAGCAGCCCCCTCGGGACAGTAAGCTACGAGCAGTACTTC | TRBV6-6 | TRBD1 | TRBJ2-7 | NA
CATSSGGAEETQYF | TGTGCCACCAGCAGCGGGGGGGCGGAAGAGACCCAGTACTTC | TRBV15 | TRBD2 | TRBJ2-5 | NA
CASSPSQETQYF | TGTGCCAGCTCACCATCTCAAGAGACCCAGTACTTC | TRBV18 | NA | TRBJ2-5 | NA
CATSDFPSAPSYNEQFF | TGTGCCACCAGTGATTTTCCTAGCGCCCCCTCCTACAATGAGCAGTTCTTC | TRBV24-1 | NA | TRBJ2-1 | NA
CASSPILRGENTIYF | TGTGCCAGCTCACCTATTTTACGGGGGGAGAACACCATATATTTT | TRBV18 | NA | TRBJ1-3 | NA
CASSSLRTGVGVQPQHF | TGTGCCAGCAGTTCTTTAAGAACAGGGGTAGGAGTTCAGCCCCAGCATTTT | TRBV27 | TRBD1 | TRBJ1-5 | NA
CASSSGTGVHGYTF | TGTGCCAGCAGTTCCGGGACAGGGGTCCATGGCTACACCTTC | TRBV28 | TRBD1 | TRBJ1-2 | NA
CASSTPFSTSGSYEQYF | TGTGCCAGCAGCACTCCTTTTTCGACTAGCGGAAGCTACGAGCAGTACTTC | TRBV11-2 | TRBD2 | TRBJ2-7 | NA
CASSQLSLDRLGNTIYF | TGCGCCAGCAGCCAACTTAGCCTTGACAGGCTTGGAAACACCATATATTTT | TRBV4-1 | NA | TRBJ1-3 | NA
CASSQPGQGRNYGYTF | TGTGCCAGCAGCCAACCCGGACAGGGAAGGAACTATGGCTACACCTTC | TRBV4-2 | TRBD1 | TRBJ1-2 | NA
CASSQDGSGGPRETQYF | TGCGCCAGCAGCCAAGATGGGAGCGGGGGGCCGAGGGAGACCCAGTACTTC | TRBV4-1 | TRBD2 | TRBJ2-5 | NA
CASSDNSYEQYF | TGTGCCAGCAGTGACAACTCCTACGAGCAGTACTTC | TRBV6-1 | NA | TRBJ2-7 | few
CASSEGGQGFYEQYF | TGTGCCAGCAGTGAAGGGGGACAGGGATTCTACGAGCAGTACTTC | TRBV2 | TRBD1 | TRBJ2-7 | NA
CASSLKPPAGGTNTGELFF | TGTGCCAGCAGTTTAAAGCCTCCAGCGGGGGGCACGAACACCGGGGAGCTGTTTTTT | TRBV27 | TRBD2 | TRBJ2-2 | NA